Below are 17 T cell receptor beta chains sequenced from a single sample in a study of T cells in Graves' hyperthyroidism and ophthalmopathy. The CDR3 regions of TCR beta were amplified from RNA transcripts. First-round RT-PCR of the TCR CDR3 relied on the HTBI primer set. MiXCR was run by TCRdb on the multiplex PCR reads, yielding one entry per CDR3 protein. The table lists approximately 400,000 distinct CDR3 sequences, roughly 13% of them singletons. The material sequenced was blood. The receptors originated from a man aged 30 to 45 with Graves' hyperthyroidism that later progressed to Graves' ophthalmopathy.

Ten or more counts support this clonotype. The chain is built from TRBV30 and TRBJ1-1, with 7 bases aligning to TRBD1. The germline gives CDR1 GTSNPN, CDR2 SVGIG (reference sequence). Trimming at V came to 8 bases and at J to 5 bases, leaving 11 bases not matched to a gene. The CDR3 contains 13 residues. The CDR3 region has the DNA TGTGCCACTAGACAGGGAGGTGGGACTGAAGCTTTCTTT. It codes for CATRQGGGTEAFF.

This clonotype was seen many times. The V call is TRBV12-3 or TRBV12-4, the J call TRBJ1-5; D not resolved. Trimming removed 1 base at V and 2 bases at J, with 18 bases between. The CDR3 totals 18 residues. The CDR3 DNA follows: TGTGCCAGCAGTTTAGGGGTTCGGAGCGGCGGCGGCAATCAGCCCCAGCATTTT. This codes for CASSLGVRSGGGNQPQHF.

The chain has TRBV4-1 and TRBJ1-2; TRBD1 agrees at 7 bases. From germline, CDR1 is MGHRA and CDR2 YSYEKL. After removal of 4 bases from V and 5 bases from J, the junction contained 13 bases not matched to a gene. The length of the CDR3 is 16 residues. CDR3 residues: CASSPTPGQDGYGYTF. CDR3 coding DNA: TGCGCCAGCAGCCCTACCCCTGGACAGGACGGGTATGGCTACACCTTC.

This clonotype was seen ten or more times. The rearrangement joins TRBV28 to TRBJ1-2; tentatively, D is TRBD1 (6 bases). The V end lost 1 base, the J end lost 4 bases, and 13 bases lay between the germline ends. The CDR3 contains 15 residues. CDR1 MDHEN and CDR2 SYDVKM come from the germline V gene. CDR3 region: CASSLSTGLGYGYTF. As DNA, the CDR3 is TGTGCCAGCAGTTTATCCACAGGGCTGGGCTATGGCTACACCTTC.

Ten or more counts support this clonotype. CDR3 sequence: CASSAEIDPSNQPQHF. The CDR3 region has the DNA TGTGCCAGCAGCGCTGAAATAGACCCTTCCAATCAGCCCCAGCATTTT. V and J are TRBV6-1 and TRBJ1-5, with D uncertain. Germline CDR1 is MNHNS and CDR2 is SASEGT. This CDR3 is 16 amino acids long. With 6 bases removed from V and 3 bases from J, the gap between germline ends came to 18 bases.

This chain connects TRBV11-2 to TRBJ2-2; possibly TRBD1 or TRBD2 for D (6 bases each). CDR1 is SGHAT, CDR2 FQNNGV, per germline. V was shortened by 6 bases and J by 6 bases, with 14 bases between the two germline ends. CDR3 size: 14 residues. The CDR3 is CASSIKGGAGELFF. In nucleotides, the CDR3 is TGTGCCAGCAGTATAAAGGGGGGTGCCGGGGAGCTGTTTTTT.

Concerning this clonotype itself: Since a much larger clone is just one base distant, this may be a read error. The CDR3 spells CASPPSKGGEIQYF. The CDR3 DNA reads TGTGCCAGCCCCCCAAGCAAGGGAGGGGAGATCCAGTACTTC. This chain uses TRBV7-9 with TRBJ2-5; TRBD2 matches 7 bases. There are 14 residues in the CDR3. Germline V gives CDR1 SEHNR, CDR2 FQNEAQ (reference sequence). Variable domain in full (rest from reference TRBV7-9 and TRBJ2-5): DTGVSQNPRHKITKRGQNVTFRCDPISEHNRLYWYRQTLGQGPEFLTYFQNEAQLEKSRLLSDRFSAERPKGSFSTLEIQRTEQGDSAMYLCASPPSKGGEIQYFGPGTRLLVL.

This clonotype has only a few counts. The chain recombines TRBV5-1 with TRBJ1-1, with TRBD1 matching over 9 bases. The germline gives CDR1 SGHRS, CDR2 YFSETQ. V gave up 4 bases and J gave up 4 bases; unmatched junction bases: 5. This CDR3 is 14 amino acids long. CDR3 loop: CASSPTTGGTEAFF. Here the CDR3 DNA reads TGCGCCAGCAGCCCAACGACAGGGGGCACTGAAGCTTTCTTT.

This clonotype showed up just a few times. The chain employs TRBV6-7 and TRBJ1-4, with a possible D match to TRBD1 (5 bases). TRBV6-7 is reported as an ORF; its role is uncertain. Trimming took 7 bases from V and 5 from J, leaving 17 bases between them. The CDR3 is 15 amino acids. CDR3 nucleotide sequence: TGTGCCAGCATCTCACCCGGGACTGGCAATGAAAAACTGTTTTTT. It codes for CASISPGTGNEKLFF.

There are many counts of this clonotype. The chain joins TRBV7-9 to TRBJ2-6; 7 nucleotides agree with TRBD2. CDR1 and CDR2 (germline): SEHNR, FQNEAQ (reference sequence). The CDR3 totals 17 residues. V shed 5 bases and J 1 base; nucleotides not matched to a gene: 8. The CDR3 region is CASSNQSGMSGANVLTF. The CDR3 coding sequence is TGTGCCAGCAGCAATCAAAGCGGGATGTCTGGGGCCAACGTCCTGACTTTC.

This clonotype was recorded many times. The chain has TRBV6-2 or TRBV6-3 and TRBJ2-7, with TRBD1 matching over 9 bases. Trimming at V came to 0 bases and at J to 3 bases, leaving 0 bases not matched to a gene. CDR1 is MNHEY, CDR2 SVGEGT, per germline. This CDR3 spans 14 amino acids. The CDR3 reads CASSYSTGGYEQYF. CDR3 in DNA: TGTGCCAGCAGTTACTCGACAGGGGGCTACGAGCAGTACTTC.

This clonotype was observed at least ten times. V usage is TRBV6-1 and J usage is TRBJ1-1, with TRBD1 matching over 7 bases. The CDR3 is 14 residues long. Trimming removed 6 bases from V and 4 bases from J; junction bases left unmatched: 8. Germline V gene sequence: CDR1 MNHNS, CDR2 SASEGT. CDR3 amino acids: CASRVAGTATEAFF. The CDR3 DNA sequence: TGTGCCAGCAGGGTGGCAGGGACAGCCACTGAAGCTTTCTTT.

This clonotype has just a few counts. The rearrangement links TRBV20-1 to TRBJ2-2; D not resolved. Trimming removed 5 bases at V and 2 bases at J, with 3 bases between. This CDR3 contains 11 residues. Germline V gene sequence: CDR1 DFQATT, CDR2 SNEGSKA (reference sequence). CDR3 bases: TGCAGTGCTGCTAACACCGGGGAGCTGTTTTTT. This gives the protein CSAANTGELFF.

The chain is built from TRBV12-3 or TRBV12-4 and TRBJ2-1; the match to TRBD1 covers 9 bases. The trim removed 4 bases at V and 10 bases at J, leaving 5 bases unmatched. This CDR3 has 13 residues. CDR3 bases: TGTGCCAGCAGTTGGGTCGGGACAGGGGAGCAGTTCTTC. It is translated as CASSWVGTGEQFF.

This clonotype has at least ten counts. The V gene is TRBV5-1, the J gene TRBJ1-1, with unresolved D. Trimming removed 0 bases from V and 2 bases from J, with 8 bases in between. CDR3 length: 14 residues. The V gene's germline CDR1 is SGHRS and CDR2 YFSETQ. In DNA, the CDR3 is TGCGCCAGCAGCTTGGTACGGGTTAACACTGAAGCTTTCTTT. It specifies CASSLVRVNTEAFF.

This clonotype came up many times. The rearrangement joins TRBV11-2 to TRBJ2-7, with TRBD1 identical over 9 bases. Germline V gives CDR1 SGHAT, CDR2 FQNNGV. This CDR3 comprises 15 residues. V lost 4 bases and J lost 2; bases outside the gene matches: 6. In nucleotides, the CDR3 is TGTGCCAGCAGCTATATTGGGACAGGGCCCTACGAGCAGTACTTC. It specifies CASSYIGTGPYEQYF.

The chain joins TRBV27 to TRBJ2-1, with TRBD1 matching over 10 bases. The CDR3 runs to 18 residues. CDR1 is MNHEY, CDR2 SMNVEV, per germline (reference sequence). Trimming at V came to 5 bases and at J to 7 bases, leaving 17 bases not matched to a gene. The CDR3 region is CASSLIRSGTGVSNEQFF. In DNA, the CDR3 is TGTGCCAGCAGTCTGATCCGGTCCGGGACAGGGGTTTCAAATGAGCAGTTCTTC.